This TCR beta chain was captured in a study of vaccination effects on CD4 cells after COVID-19. Study as a whole: Expansion with viral peptide pools was applied to antigen-specific CD4+ T cells by the ViraFEST assay prior to sequencing. Cultures used roughly 1.8 million PBMC per well, 9 to 10 IU/ml IL-2 and about 10 ug/ml peptides. Study outcomes and limitations: Marked clonal contraction was seen in infection- and vaccine-induced clones late after vaccination.

Isolation of CD4+ T cells took place after about 10 days of culture. Two-dose BNT162b2 or mRNA-1273 vaccination was given to participants. Vaccine recipients had no previous SARS-CoV-2 infection; their nucleocapsid antibodies were negative. This CDR3 contains 15 residues. Germline V gives CDR1 MDHEN, CDR2 SYDVKM. V lost 8 bases, J lost 7 bases, and 13 bases stayed unmatched. Sequencing used immunoSEQ multiplex PCR; TCRdb keeps in-frame clones, though not all of them. Of fewer than 60,000 clones listed, about 78% are singletons. A few counts support this clone. Antigen: not known. The sequenced sample was CD4+ T cells from PBMCs cultured without peptide, obtained after COVID-19 vaccination. The sequence came from a human donor who received a COVID-19 vaccine. The V call is TRBV28, the J call TRBJ1-5; TRBD1 matches at 8 bases. CDR3 in DNA: TGTGCCAGCCGCGTCCCGGGACAGGCTCCCCAGCCCCAGCATTTT. The encoded protein is CASRVPGQAPQPQHF.